These 20 T cell receptor beta chains came from one sample sequenced in a study of blood T cell repertoires in COVID-19. This table comes from immunoSEQ multiplex PCR, and its TCRdb copy is limited to in-frame clones, with some not included. The repertoire holds 400,000 to 450,000 clones, with 85% to 90% as singletons. What was sequenced was PBMCs or T cells enriched from blood (not recorded which). The receptors were sampled from a man aged 25 to 45 who had recovered from COVID-19.

The chain carries TRBV5-1 and TRBJ1-1; 7 nucleotides align to TRBD1. The ends lost 0 bases at V and 5 bases at J; junction bases unmatched: 4. The CDR3 contains 14 residues. Germline V gene lookup returns CDR1 SGHRS and CDR2 YFSETQ. The CDR3 region has the DNA TGCGCCAGCAGCTTGGGTAACAGGGGTACTGAAGCTTTCTTT. It translates to CASSLGNRGTEAFF.

The chain couples TRBV9 to TRBJ1-2; D is possibly TRBD1 (5 bases). The V gene's germline CDR1 is SGDLS and CDR2 YYNGEE. CDR3 length equals 15 residues. Trimming cost V 2 bases and J 1 base, with 12 bases left between them. This CDR3 is CASSVSETVNYGYTF. Here the CDR3 DNA reads TGTGCCAGCAGCGTTTCGGAGACAGTTAACTATGGCTACACCTTC.

This chain connects TRBV11-2 to TRBJ1-1, with 8 nucleotides matching TRBD1. Germline V CDR1 and CDR2: SGHAT, FQNNGV. The CDR3 sequence is 15 residues long. With 1 base clipped from V and 4 bases from J, the junction kept 5 bases outside the gene matches. The CDR3 loop reads CASSLARGLSTEAFF. As DNA, the CDR3 is TGTGCCAGCAGCTTAGCCAGGGGGCTCTCCACTGAAGCTTTCTTT.

The chain links TRBV2 to TRBJ2-7; tentative D call: TRBD1 (6 bases). The CDR3 contains 12 residues. Trimming removed 8 bases from V and 4 bases from J, with 12 bases in between. The germline V gene has CDR1 SNHLY and CDR2 FYNNEI. CDR3 residues: CASRDTAYEQYF. The CDR3 DNA sequence: TGTGCCAGCCGGGACACTGCATACGAGCAGTACTTC.

The chain combines TRBV9 with TRBJ2-4, with 9 bases fitting TRBD2. Germline V gene data show CDR1 as SGDLS and CDR2 as YYNGEE. CDR3 length: 18 residues. V shed 3 bases and J 5 bases; nucleotides not matched to a gene: 15. In DNA, the CDR3 is TGTGCCAGCAGCGAGAGCCCCGCTGAGCGGGAGGTCCAAAACATTCAGTACTTC. It yields the protein CASSESPAEREVQNIQYF.

The V call is TRBV30, the J call TRBJ1-2, with 9 nucleotides matching TRBD1. The CDR3 covers 15 residues. CDR1 and CDR2 (germline): GTSNPN, SVGIG (reference sequence). V lost 0 bases and J lost 3; bases outside the gene matches: 5. The CDR3 is CAWSVKGQGYYGYTF. The CDR3 coding sequence is TGTGCCTGGAGTGTAAAGGGACAGGGCTACTATGGCTACACCTTC.

The chain carries TRBV28 and TRBJ1-5, with D tentatively TRBD1 (6 bases). Trimming took 1 base from V and 2 from J, leaving 9 bases between them. The germline CDR1 and CDR2 sequences are MDHEN and SYDVKM. This CDR3 region has 15 residues. This chain's CDR3 is CASSLYRVGNQPQHF. CDR3 DNA sequence: TGTGCCAGCAGTTTATACAGGGTTGGCAATCAGCCCCAGCATTTT. The entire variable domain, with the rest obtained from reference TRBV28 and TRBJ1-5, is as follows: DVKVTQSSRYLVKRTGEKVFLECVQDMDHENMFWYRQDPGLGLRLIYFSYDVKMKEKGDIPEGYSVSREKKERFSLILESASTNQTSMYLCASSLYRVGNQPQHFGDGTRLSIL.

DNA of the CDR3: TGTGCCAGCAGTCCTTGGGGGGGGCGCGAATCTGAAGCTTTCTTT. Translating gives CASSPWGGRESEAFF. The chain links TRBV2 to TRBJ1-1, with D perhaps matching TRBD1 (6 bases). V was clipped by 5 bases and J by 6 bases, with 19 bases between them. Germline CDR1 and CDR2: SNHLY and FYNNEI. This CDR3 region has 15 residues.

The chain uses TRBV7-3 and TRBJ1-4, with D perhaps matching TRBD1 (5 bases). This CDR3 region has 13 residues. CDR1 SGHTA and CDR2 FQGTGA come from the germline V gene. Trimming pared 1 base from V and 8 bases from J, leaving 8 bases between. The CDR3 is CASSLRQGEKLFF. The CDR3, as DNA: TGTGCCAGCAGCTTAAGGCAGGGCGAAAAACTGTTTTTT. The full variable domain, completed using reference TRBV7-3 and TRBJ1-4, is GAGVSQTPSNKVTEKGKYVELRCDPISGHTALYWYRQSLGQGPEFLIYFQGTGAADDSGLPNDRFFAVRPEGSVSTLKIQRTERGDSAVYLCASSLRQGEKLFFGSGTQLSVL.

The CDR3 DNA follows: TGTGCCAGCAGCTTGAGGGCGCTAGCGGGAGGGCCGGGAGATACGCAGTATTTT. Its protein product is CASSLRALAGGPGDTQYF. The chain employs TRBV4-2 and TRBJ2-3, with 12 bases matching TRBD2. The V gene's germline CDR1 is LGHNA and CDR2 YNFKEQ. This CDR3 comprises 18 residues. V lost 5 bases, J lost 5 bases, and 14 bases stayed unmatched.

This chain connects TRBV28 to TRBJ1-1; D is perhaps TRBD1 (5 bases). This CDR3 is 13 amino acids long. Trimming took off 6 bases at V and 5 bases at J, with 13 bases between the two ends. Germline CDR1 MDHEN, CDR2 SYDVKM. CDR3 nucleotides: TGTGCCAGCAGACTGTTGGGGGGTACTGAAGCTTTCTTT. Translating gives CASRLLGGTEAFF. Together with reference TRBV28 and TRBJ1-1, the CDR3 gives the full variable domain: DVKVTQSSRYLVKRTGEKVFLECVQDMDHENMFWYRQDPGLGLRLIYFSYDVKMKEKGDIPEGYSVSREKKERFSLILESASTNQTSMYLCASRLLGGTEAFFGQGTRLTVV.

The chain combines TRBV15 with TRBJ1-1; 8 positions agree with TRBD1. CDR1 LNHNV and CDR2 YYDKDF come from the germline V gene (reference sequence). The ends lost 4 bases at V and 1 base at J; junction bases unmatched: 5. CDR3 size: 15 residues. The CDR3 nucleotides read TGTGCCACCAGCAATGCACAGGGGGAGAACACTGAAGCTTTCTTT. Protein sequence: CATSNAQGENTEAFF. Full variable domain (rest looked up from reference TRBV15 and TRBJ1-1): DAMVIQNPRYQVTQFGKPVTLSCSQTLNHNVMYWYQQKSSQAPKLLFHYYDKDFNNEADTPDNFQSRRPNTSFCFLDIRSPGLGDTAMYLCATSNAQGENTEAFFGQGTRLTVV.

This clone came up a few times. The chain uses TRBV19 and TRBJ2-7; 10 bases are shared with TRBD1. The CDR3 is 13 amino acids. J was trimmed by 4 bases and V by 10 bases; bases with no gene match: 7. The germline V gene has CDR1 LNHDA and CDR2 SQIVND (reference sequence). The CDR3 DNA sequence: TGTGCCACCACGGGACAGGGGAGATACGAGCAGTACTTC. This sequence encodes CATTGQGRYEQYF.

This clone has just one count. The CDR3 DNA sequence: TGTGCCAGCAGTTCATTTACTGACTGGGAAAAACTGTTTTTT. Protein: CASSSFTDWEKLFF. The V gene is TRBV11-2, the J gene TRBJ1-4; D not resolved. The CDR3 extends over 14 amino acids. Germline CDR1 is SGHAT and CDR2 is FQNNGV. The V and J ends lost 6 bases and 8 bases respectively, with 16 bases between them.

This clone was picked up one time. The V gene is TRBV7-9, the J gene TRBJ2-2; 9 nucleotides agree with TRBD2. V shed 5 bases, J shed 6 bases, and the junction held 4 bases outside the gene matches. The CDR3 spans 14 residues. Germline V gives CDR1 SEHNR, CDR2 FQNEAQ (reference sequence). The CDR3, as DNA: TGTGCCAGCAGCCCATTAGCGGGAGCCGGGGAGCTGTTTTTT. Amino acid sequence: CASSPLAGAGELFF.

The chain is built from TRBV9 and TRBJ2-7; 7 bases are a match to TRBD1. The CDR3 loop spans 13 amino acids. The V gene's germline CDR1 is SGDLS and CDR2 YYNGEE. The V and J ends lost 1 base and 6 bases, in that order; junction bases with no gene match: 4. CDR3: CASSVTGAGEQYF. CDR3 in DNA: TGTGCCAGCAGCGTAACAGGGGCAGGCGAGCAGTACTTC. Together with reference TRBV9 and TRBJ2-7, the CDR3 gives the full variable domain: DSGVTQTPKHLITATGQRVTLRCSPRSGDLSVYWYQQSLDQGLQFLIQYYNGEERAKGNILERFSAQQFPDLHSELNLSSLELGDSALYFCASSVTGAGEQYFGPGTRLTVT.

The chain carries TRBV5-4 and TRBJ2-7, with TRBD2 matching over 8 bases. This CDR3 spans 14 amino acids. CDR1 is SGHNT and CDR2 is YYREEE in the germline V gene (reference sequence). The V gene end was trimmed by 2 bases and the J gene end by 0 bases; junction bases not matched to a gene: 1. CDR3 sequence: CASSFGTSSYEQYF. CDR3 in DNA: TGTGCCAGCAGCTTCGGGACTAGCTCCTACGAGCAGTACTTC.

This clone was counted once. J is TRBJ1-6 and V is TRBV28; 8 positions agree with TRBD1. The CDR3 has 15 amino acids. With 4 bases clipped from V and 7 bases from J, the junction kept 6 bases outside the gene matches. The germline V gene has CDR1 MDHEN and CDR2 SYDVKM. CDR3 region: CASSSGTGANSPLHF. The CDR3 region has the DNA TGTGCCAGCAGTTCTGGGACAGGCGCCAATTCACCCCTCCACTTT.

The genes are TRBV6-5 and TRBJ2-3, with 7 nucleotides matching TRBD2. Trimming took 0 bases from V and 2 from J; bases not matched to a gene: 5. This CDR3 is built from 16 residues. Germline assignment: CDR1 MNHEY and CDR2 SVGAGI. This CDR3 is CASSYSSLADTDTQYF. CDR3 in DNA: TGTGCCAGCAGTTACTCGAGTCTAGCGGACACAGATACGCAGTATTTT.

This chain links TRBV6-5 with TRBJ1-5; D remains ambiguous. This CDR3 is built from 13 residues. Trimming shortened V by 2 bases and J by 3 bases, and 5 bases separated the two germline ends. In germline, CDR1 is MNHEY, CDR2 SVGAGI. CDR3 sequence reads: CASSYQANQPQHF. As DNA, the CDR3 is TGTGCCAGCAGTTACCAGGCCAATCAGCCCCAGCATTTT.